The entry below gives a single T cell receptor (beta chain) sequence along with its context. Its antigen remains unknown. The V gene's germline CDR1 is LGHNT and CDR2 FRNRAP. The CDR3 loop spans 14 amino acids. V lost 9 bases and J lost 5; bases outside the gene matches: 7. The data belong to a study of T cells after yellow fever vaccination. Study outcomes and limitations: Most clones from primary vaccination were detected again post-booster (roughly 95% CD4, about 85% CD8).

Template-switching 5'RACE yielded the TCR cDNA; a universal primer site and UMIs were added in the process. TCRdb reprocessed the 5' RACE reads with MiXCR, giving one entry per CDR3 protein. The repertoire has some 260,000 distinct CDR3 sequences, about 5.2% of them found once; the top ten carry roughly 3.5%. J is TRBJ1-6 and V is TRBV12-5; TRBD1 aligns across 7 bases. The TCR was taken from a young man who received the YFV17D yellow fever vaccine. Sequencing was performed on CD4+ T cells sorted from PBMCs, taken on the day of the yellow fever booster vaccination. The CDR3 DNA reads TGTGCTAGCGCCCGGGACAGCAATAATTCACCCCTCCACTTT. Protein sequence: CASARDSNNSPLHF.